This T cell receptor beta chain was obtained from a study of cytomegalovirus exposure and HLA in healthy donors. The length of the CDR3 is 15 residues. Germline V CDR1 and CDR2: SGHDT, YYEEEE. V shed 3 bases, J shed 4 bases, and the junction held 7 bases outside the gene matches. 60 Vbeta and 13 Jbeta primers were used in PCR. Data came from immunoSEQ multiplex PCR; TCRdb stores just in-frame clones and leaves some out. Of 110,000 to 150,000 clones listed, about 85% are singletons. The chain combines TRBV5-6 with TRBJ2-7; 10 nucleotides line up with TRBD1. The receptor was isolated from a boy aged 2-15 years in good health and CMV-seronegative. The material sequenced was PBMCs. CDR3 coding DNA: TGTGCCAGCAGCTCCCGGGACAGGGGTAGGTACGAGCAGTACTTC. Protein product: CASSSRDRGRYEQYF.